The following is a TCR beta chain sequence with its context. Antigen unknown. The data originate from a study of post-analysis software for immune sequencing data. Study outcomes and limitations: Patients had higher frequencies than controls of roughly 5 TRBV segments, including TRBV5-6, TRBV5-1 and TRBV20-1.

V lost 7 bases and J lost 3; bases outside the gene matches: 3. Looked up from germline, CDR1 is SEHNR and CDR2 is FQNEAQ (reference sequence). The CDR3 is made up of 13 amino acids. Presence of unique molecular identifiers characterized the TCR beta cDNA libraries. Via MiXCR, TCRdb re-called the PCR reads, giving one row per CDR3 protein. The table lists 650,000 to 850,000 distinct CDR3 sequences, about half of them singletons. The chain employs TRBV7-9 and TRBJ2-5; TRBD2 matches 9 bases. The clonotype comes from a girl aged 5-17 years with multiple sclerosis. The sequencing input was blood. Here the CDR3 DNA reads TGTGCCAGCACCGCTAGCGGGAAAGAGACCCAGTACTTC. It encodes CASTASGKETQYF.